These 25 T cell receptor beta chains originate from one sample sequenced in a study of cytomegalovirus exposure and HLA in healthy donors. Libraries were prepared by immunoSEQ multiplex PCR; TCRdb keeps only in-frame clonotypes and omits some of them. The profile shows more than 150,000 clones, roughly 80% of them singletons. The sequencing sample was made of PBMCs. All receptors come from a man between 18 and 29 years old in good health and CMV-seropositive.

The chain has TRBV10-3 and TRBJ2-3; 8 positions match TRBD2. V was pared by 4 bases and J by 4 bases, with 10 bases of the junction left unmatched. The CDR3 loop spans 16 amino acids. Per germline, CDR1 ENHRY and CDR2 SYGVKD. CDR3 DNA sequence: TGTGCCATCAGTGTGTACCGGACTAGCACCGCAGATACGCAGTATTTT. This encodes CAISVYRTSTADTQYF.

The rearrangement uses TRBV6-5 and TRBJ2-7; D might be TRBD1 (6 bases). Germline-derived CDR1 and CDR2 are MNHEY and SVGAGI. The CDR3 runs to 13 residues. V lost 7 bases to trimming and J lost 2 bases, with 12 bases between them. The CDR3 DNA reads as TGTGCCAGCACCAACACAGGGACCTACGAGCAGTACTTC. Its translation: CASTNTGTYEQYF.

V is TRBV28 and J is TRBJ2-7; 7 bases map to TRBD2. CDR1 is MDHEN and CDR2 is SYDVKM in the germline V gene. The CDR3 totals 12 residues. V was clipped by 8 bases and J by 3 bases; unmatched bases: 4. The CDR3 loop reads CASAGGIYEQYF. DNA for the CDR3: TGTGCCAGCGCCGGGGGGATCTACGAGCAGTACTTC.

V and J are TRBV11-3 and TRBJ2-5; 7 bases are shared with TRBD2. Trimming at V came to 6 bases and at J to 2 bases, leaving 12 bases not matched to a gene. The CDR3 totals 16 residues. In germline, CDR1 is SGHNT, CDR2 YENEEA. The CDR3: CASSRGEGLGQETQYF. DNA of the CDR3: TGTGCCAGCAGTCGCGGGGAGGGCCTTGGTCAAGAGACCCAGTACTTC.

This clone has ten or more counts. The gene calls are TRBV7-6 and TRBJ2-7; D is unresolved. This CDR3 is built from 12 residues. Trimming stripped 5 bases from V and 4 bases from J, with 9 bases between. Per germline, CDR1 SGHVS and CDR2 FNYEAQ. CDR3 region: CASSDDIYEQYF. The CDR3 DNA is TGTGCCAGCAGCGACGACATATACGAGCAGTACTTC.

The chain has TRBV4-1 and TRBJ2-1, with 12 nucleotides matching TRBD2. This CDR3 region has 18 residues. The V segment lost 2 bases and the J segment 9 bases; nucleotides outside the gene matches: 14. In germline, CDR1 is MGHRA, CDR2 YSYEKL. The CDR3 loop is CASSQRERLAGDGGEQFF. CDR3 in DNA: TGCGCCAGCAGCCAACGAGAAAGACTAGCGGGAGACGGAGGTGAGCAGTTCTTC.

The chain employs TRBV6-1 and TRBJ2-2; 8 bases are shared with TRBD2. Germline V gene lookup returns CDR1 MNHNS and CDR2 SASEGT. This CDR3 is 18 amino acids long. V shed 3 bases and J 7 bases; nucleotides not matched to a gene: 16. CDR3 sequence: CASSDLGRAGDLVGELFF. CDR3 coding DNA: TGTGCCAGCAGTGATCTTGGTCGAGCGGGAGATTTAGTCGGGGAGCTGTTTTTT.

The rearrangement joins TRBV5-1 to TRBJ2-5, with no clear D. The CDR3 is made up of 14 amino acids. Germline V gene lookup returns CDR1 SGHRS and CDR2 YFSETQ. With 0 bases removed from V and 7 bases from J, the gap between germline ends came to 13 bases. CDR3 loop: CASSLAPGEATQYF. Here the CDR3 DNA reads TGCGCCAGCAGCTTGGCCCCGGGTGAGGCGACCCAGTACTTC.

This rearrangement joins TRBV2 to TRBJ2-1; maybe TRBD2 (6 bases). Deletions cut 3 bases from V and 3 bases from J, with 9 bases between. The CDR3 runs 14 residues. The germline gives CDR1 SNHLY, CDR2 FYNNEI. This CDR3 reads CASSDGGDYNEQFF. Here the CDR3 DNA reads TGTGCCAGCAGTGACGGCGGGGACTACAATGAGCAGTTCTTC.

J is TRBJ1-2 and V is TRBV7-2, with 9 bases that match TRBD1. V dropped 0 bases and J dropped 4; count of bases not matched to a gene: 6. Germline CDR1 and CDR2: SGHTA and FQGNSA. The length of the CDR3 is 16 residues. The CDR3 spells CASSLAGQGVSYGYTF. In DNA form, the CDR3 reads TGTGCCAGCAGCTTAGCGGGACAGGGCGTCAGCTATGGCTACACCTTC.

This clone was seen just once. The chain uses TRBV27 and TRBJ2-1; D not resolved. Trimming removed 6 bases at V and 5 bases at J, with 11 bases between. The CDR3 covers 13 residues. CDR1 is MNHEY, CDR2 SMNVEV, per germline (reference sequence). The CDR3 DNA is TGTGCCAGCAGCCAGTATTCCCACAATGAGCAGTTCTTC. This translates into CASSQYSHNEQFF.

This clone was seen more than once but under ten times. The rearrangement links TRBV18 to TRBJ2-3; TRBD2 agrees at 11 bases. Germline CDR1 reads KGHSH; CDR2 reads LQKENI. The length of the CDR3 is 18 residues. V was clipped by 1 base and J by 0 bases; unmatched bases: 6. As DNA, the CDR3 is TGTGCCAGCTCACCACGGACTAGCGGGTCCTCTAGCACAGATACGCAGTATTTT. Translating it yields CASSPRTSGSSSTDTQYF.

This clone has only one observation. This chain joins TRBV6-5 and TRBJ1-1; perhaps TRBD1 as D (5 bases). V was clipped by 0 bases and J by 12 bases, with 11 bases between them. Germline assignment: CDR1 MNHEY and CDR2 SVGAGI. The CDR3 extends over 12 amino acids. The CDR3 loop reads CASSYSAGPTFF. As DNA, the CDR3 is TGTGCCAGCAGTTACTCGGCAGGGCCGACTTTCTTT.

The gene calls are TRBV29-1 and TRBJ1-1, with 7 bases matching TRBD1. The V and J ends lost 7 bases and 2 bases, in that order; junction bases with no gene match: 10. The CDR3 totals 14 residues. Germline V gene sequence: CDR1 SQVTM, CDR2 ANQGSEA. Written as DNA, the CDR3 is TGCAGCGCACTGACAGGGACCAGAAACACTGAAGCTTTCTTT. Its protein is CSALTGTRNTEAFF. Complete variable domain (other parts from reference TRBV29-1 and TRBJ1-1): SAVISQKPSRDICQRGTSLTIQCQVDSQVTMMFWYRQQPGQSLTLIATANQGSEATYESGFVIDKFPISRPNLTFSTLTVSNMSPEDSSIYLCSALTGTRNTEAFFGQGTRLTVV.

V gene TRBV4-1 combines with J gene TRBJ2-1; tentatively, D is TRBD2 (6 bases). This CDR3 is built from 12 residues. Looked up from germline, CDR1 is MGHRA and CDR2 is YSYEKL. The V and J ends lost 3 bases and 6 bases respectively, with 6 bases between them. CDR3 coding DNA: TGCGCCAGCAGCCACGGGGGCAATGAGCAGTTCTTC. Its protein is CASSHGGNEQFF.

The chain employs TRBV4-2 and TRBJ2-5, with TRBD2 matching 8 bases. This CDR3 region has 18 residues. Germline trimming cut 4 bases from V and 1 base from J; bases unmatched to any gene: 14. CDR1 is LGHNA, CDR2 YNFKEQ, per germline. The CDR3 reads CASSPLGVTGGGQETQYF. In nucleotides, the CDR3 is TGTGCCAGCAGCCCTCTGGGGGTTACGGGAGGGGGCCAAGAGACCCAGTACTTC.

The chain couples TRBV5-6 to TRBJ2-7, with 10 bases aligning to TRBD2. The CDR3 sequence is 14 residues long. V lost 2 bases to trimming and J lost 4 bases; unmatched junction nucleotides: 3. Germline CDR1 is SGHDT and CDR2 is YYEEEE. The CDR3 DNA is TGTGCCAGCAGCTTTATAGCGGGGGGATACGAGCAGTACTTC. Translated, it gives CASSFIAGGYEQYF. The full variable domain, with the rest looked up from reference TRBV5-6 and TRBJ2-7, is DAGVTQSPTHLIKTRGQQVTLRCSPKSGHDTVSWYQQALGQGPQFIFQYYEEEERQRGNFPDRFSGHQFPNYSSELNVNALLLGDSALYLCASSFIAGGYEQYFGPGTRLTVT.

CDR3 coding DNA: TGTGCCTGGAGATCACAGGGGAACACTGAAGCTTTCTTT. Amino acid sequence: CAWRSQGNTEAFF. The chain uses TRBV30 and TRBJ1-1, with a tentative D call TRBD1 (6 bases). The CDR3 length is 13 residues. The germline V gene has CDR1 GTSNPN and CDR2 SVGIG (reference sequence). Trimming cost V 3 bases and J 1 base, with 9 bases left between them.

As DNA, the CDR3 is TGTGCCAGCAGCGAGCTAGCGGCCCGTGGCACAGATACGCAGTATTTT. Translated, it gives CASSELAARGTDTQYF. The chain recombines TRBV9 with TRBJ2-3; 7 positions agree with TRBD2. The CDR3 has 16 residues. The V gene's germline CDR1 is SGDLS and CDR2 YYNGEE. V lost 3 bases to trimming and J lost 1 base; unmatched junction nucleotides: 8.

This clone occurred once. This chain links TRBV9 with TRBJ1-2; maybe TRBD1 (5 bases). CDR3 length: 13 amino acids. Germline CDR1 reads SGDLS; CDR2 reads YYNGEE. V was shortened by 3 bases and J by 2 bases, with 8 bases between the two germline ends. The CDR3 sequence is CASSDRLNYGYTF. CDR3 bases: TGTGCCAGCAGCGACAGGTTAAACTATGGCTACACCTTC.

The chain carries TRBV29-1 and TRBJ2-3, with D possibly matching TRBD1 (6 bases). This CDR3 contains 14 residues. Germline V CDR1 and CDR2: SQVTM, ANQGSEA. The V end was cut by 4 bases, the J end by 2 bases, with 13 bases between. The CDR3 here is CSVGPGDLTDTQYF. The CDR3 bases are TGCAGCGTTGGGCCAGGGGATCTCACAGATACGCAGTATTTT.

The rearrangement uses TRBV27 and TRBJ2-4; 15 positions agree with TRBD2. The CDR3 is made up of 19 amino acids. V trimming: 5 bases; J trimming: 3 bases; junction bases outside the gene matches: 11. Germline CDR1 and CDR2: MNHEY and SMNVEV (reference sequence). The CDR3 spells CASSMGIGLAGGFKNIQYF. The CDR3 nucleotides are TGTGCCAGCAGTATGGGAATTGGACTAGCGGGAGGGTTCAAAAACATTCAGTACTTC.

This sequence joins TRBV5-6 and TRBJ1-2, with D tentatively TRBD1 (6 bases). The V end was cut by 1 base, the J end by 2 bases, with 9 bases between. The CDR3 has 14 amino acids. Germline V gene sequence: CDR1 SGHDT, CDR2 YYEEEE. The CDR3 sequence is CASSLPGENYGYTF. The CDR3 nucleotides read TGTGCCAGCAGCTTGCCAGGGGAAAACTATGGCTACACCTTC.

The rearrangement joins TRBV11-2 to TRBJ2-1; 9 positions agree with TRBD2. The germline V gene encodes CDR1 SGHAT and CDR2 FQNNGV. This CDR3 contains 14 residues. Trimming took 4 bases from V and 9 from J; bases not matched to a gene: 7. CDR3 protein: CASSSRGLASEQFF. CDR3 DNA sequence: TGTGCCAGCAGCTCGAGGGGACTAGCAAGTGAGCAGTTCTTC.

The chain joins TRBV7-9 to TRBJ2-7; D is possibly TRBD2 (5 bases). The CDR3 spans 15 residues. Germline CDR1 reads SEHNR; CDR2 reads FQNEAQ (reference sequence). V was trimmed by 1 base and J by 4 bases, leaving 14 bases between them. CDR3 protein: CASSLGIEAAYEQYF. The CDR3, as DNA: TGTGCCAGCAGCTTAGGGATCGAAGCGGCTTACGAGCAGTACTTC.